This T cell receptor (beta chain) was retrieved from a study of post-analysis software for immune sequencing data. The study, taken as a whole, reports: Those with multiple sclerosis, the patient group, showed significantly lower normalized Chao1 diversity than controls. TRBV segments more frequent in patients than in controls numbered roughly 5 and included TRBV5-6, TRBV5-1 and TRBV20-1.

Germline V gene lookup returns CDR1 MNHEY and CDR2 SVGEGT. V was clipped by 5 bases and J by 5 bases, with 12 bases between them. The CDR3 spans 13 residues. This clonotype has only a few counts. Antigen specificity is unknown. TCR beta libraries were prepared from cDNA with unique molecular identifiers. In TCRdb, the PCR reads were re-called with MiXCR into one record per CDR3 protein. The table has a few hundred thousand distinct CDR3 sequences, less than 40% seen once. The sample taken for sequencing was blood. The sequence came from a girl aged 10 to 17 with multiple sclerosis. The rearrangement joins TRBV6-2 or TRBV6-3 to TRBJ2-5; D tentatively reads TRBD1 or TRBD2 (6 bases each). The CDR3 DNA reads as TGTGCCAGCAGTGGGGGGCCCGGCGAGACCCAGTACTTC. Translation gives CASSGGPGETQYF.